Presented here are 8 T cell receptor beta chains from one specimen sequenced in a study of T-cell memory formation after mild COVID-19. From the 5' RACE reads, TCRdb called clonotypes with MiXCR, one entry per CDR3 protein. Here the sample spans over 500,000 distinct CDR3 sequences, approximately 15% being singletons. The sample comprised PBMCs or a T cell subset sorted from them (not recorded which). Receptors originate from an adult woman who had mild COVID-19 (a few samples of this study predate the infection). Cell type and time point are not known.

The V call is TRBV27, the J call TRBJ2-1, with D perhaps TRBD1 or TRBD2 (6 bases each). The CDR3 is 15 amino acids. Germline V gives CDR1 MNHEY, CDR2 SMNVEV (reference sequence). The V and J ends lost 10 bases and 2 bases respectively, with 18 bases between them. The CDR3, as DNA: TGTGCCACGCTTAGAGAGGGGGGCCCCTACAATGAGCAGTTCTTC. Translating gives CATLREGGPYNEQFF.

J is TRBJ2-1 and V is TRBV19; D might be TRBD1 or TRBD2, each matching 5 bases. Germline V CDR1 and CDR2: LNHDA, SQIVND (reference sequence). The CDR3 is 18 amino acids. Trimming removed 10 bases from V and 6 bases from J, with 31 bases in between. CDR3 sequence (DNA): TGTGCCACGGAGACAAGGGGTGGCGGACTGAGCCACGCCAATGAGCAGTTCTTC. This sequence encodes CATETRGGGLSHANEQFF.

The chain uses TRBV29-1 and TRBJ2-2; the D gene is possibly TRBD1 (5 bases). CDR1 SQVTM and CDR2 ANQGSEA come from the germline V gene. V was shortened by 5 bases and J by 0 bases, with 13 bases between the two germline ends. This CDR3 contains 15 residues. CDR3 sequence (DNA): TGCAGCGTTCTTCCAGACAGAACGAACACCGGGGAGCTGTTTTTT. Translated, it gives CSVLPDRTNTGELFF.

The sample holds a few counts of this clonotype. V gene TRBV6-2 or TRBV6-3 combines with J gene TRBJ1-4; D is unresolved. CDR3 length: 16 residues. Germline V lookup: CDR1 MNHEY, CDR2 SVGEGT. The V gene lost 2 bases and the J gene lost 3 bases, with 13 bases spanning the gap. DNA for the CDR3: TGTGCCAGCAGTTACGAATTCGCCGGCCCTAATGAAAAACTGTTTTTT. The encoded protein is CASSYEFAGPNEKLFF.

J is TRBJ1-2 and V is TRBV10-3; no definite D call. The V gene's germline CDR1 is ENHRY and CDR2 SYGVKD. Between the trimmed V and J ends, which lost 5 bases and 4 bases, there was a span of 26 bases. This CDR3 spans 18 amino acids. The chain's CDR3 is CAISSTGETAIIGYGYTF. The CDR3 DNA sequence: TGTGCCATCAGTAGTACTGGGGAGACGGCCATCATAGGCTATGGCTACACCTTC.

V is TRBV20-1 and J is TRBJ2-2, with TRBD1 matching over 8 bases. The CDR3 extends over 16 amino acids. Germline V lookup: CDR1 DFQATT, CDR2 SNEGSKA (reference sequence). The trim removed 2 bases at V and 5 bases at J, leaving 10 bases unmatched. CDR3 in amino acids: CSARKGQGAPTGELFF. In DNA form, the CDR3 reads TGCAGTGCTAGAAAAGGACAGGGTGCTCCTACCGGGGAGCTGTTTTTT.

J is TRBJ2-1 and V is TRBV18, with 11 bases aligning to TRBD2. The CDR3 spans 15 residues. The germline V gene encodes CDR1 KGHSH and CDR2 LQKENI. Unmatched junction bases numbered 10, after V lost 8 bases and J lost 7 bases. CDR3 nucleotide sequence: TGTGCCAGCCACACAGCTAGCGGGGGGAAAAATGAGCAGTTCTTC. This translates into CASHTASGGKNEQFF.

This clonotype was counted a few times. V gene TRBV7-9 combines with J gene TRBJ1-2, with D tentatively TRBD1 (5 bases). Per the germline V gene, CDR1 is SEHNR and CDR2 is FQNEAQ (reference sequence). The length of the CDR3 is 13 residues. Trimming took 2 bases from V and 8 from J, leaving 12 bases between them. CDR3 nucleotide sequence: TGTGCCAGCAGCTTATTAGAGAGGGGAGGCTACACCTTC. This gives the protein CASSLLERGGYTF.